This T cell receptor beta chain was sequenced for a study of T cell responses to AZD1222 COVID-19 vaccine. Some clones are missing from TCRdb's copy, which holds only in-frame ones; the method was immunoSEQ multiplex PCR. The table lists 110,000 to 150,000 clones, roughly 90% of them singletons. V lost 6 bases, J lost 5 bases, and 10 bases lay in between. The CDR3 runs 11 residues. Germline assignment: CDR1 DFQATT and CDR2 SNEGSKA (reference sequence). The sequencing here drew on peripheral blood, taken on day 0 of AZD1222 vaccination. The sequence was obtained from an adult in good health. The chain combines TRBV20-1 with TRBJ2-5; D ambiguous. CDR3 region: CSALSGETQYF. CDR3 nucleotide sequence: TGCAGTGCCCTCTCTGGGGAGACCCAGTACTTC.